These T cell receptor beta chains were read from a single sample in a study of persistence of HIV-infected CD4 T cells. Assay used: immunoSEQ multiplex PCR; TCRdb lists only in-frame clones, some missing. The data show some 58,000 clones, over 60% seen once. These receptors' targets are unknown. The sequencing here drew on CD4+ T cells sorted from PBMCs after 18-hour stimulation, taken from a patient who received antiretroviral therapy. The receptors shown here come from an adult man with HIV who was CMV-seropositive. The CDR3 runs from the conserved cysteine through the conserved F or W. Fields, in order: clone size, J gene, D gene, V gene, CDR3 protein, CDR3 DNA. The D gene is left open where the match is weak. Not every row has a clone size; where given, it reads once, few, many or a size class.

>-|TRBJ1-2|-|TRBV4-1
CASSQDRGRGGGYTF
TGCGCCAGCAGCCAAGATCGGGGCCGAGGGGGAGGCTACACCTTC
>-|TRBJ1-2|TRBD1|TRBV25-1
CASSVQTGTGGYTF
TGTGCCAGCAGTGTCCAGACCGGGACAGGAGGCTACACCTTC
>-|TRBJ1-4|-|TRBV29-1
CSVEGGDNEKLFF
TGCAGCGTTGAGGGCGGTGATAATGAAAAACTGTTTTTT
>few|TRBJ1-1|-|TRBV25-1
CASSGPQGENTEAFF
TGTGCCAGCAGTGGACCCCAGGGTGAGAACACTGAAGCTTTCTTT
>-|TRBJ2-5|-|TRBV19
CASSRAAGVGETQYF
TGTGCCAGTAGTAGGGCGGCAGGGGTGGGCGAGACCCAGTACTTC
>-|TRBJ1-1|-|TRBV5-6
CASSLPADTEAFF
TGTGCCAGCAGCCTCCCCGCAGACACTGAAGCTTTCTTT
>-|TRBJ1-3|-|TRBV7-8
CASSPGSSGNTIYF
TGTGCCAGCAGCCCCGGGAGCTCTGGAAACACCATATATTTT
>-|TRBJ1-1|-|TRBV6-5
CASSRQVANTEAFF
TGTGCCAGCAGTCGACAGGTAGCGAACACTGAAGCTTTCTTT
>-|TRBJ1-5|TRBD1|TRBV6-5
CASRPHRGWDQPQHF
TGTGCCAGCAGACCTCACAGGGGTTGGGATCAGCCCCAGCATTTT
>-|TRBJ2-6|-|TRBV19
CASSRGRGLSSGANVLTF
TGTGCCAGTAGTAGGGGGCGGGGGCTCAGCTCTGGGGCCAACGTCCTGACTTTC
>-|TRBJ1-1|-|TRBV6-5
CASSSTDRRAAEAFF
TGTGCCAGCAGTTCCACCGACAGGAGGGCCGCTGAAGCTTTCTTT
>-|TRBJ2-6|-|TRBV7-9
CASSFWVGEAGANVLTF
TGTGCCAGCAGCTTTTGGGTCGGGGAGGCTGGGGCCAACGTCCTGACTTTC
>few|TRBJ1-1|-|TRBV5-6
CASSLMAGYGSEAFF
TGTGCCAGCAGCTTAATGGCAGGGTATGGGTCTGAAGCTTTCTTT
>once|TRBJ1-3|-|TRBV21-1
CASSKEGTGGIGGNTIYF
TGTGCCAGCAGCAAAGAGGGGACAGGGGGCATAGGTGGAAACACCATATATTTT
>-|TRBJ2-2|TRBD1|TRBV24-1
CATSMTGHTGELFF
TGTGCCACCAGCATGACAGGGCACACCGGGGAGCTGTTTTTT
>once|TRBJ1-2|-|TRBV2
CASITTSGGLSGITMGYTF
TGTGCCAGCATTACGACATCGGGGGGACTCTCAGGGATAACTATGGGCTACACCTTC
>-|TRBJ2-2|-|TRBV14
CASSAQGSGELFF
TGTGCCAGCAGCGCCCAGGGATCCGGGGAGCTGTTTTTT